Listed here are 23 T cell receptor beta chains from one sample, sequenced in a study of identifying expanded T cells in peripheral blood. Sequencing was performed with immunoSEQ multiplex PCR; in TCRdb, only in-frame clones are kept and a portion is missing. The data show under 150,000 clones, with 86% seen just once and roughly 8% held by the top ten. Sequenced: blood. The receptors here all came from a person between 18 and 75 years old in good health.

The chain combines TRBV6-6 with TRBJ2-7; 11 nucleotides line up with TRBD2. Trimming cost V 5 bases and J 0 bases; bases outside gene matches: 3. Germline values: CDR1 MNHNY, CDR2 SVGAGI (reference sequence). The CDR3 totals 15 residues. CDR3 residues: CASSLAGGDSYEQYF. CDR3 nucleotides: TGTGCCAGCAGTCTAGCGGGAGGCGACTCCTACGAGCAGTACTTC.

This chain joins TRBV7-9 and TRBJ2-2; D unclear. The V gene lost 1 base and the J gene lost 1 base, with 7 bases spanning the gap. This CDR3 has 15 amino acids. Germline V lookup: CDR1 SEHNR, CDR2 FQNEAQ (reference sequence). CDR3 loop: CASSLGPLNTGELFF. The DNA for the CDR3 is TGTGCCAGCAGCTTAGGGCCCTTGAACACCGGGGAGCTGTTTTTT. The entire variable domain, with the rest obtained from reference TRBV7-9 and TRBJ2-2, is as follows: DTGVSQNPRHKITKRGQNVTFRCDPISEHNRLYWYRQTLGQGPEFLTYFQNEAQLEKSRLLSDRFSAERPKGSFSTLEIQRTEQGDSAMYLCASSLGPLNTGELFFGEGSRLTVL.

V usage is TRBV5-1 and J usage is TRBJ1-6; TRBD1 agrees at 7 bases. The junction had 2 bases not matched to a gene; V was cut back by 0 bases and J by 5 bases. CDR1 and CDR2 (germline): SGHRS, YFSETQ. This CDR3 is 15 amino acids long. The CDR3 region has the DNA TGCGCCAGCAGCTTGGCGGACAGGAATAATTCACCCCTCCACTTT. Translating gives CASSLADRNNSPLHF.

The chain combines TRBV28 with TRBJ1-2; the match to TRBD1 covers 7 bases. Losses at the gene ends were 5 bases for V and 4 bases for J; bases not matched to a gene: 7. Germline CDR1 reads MDHEN; CDR2 reads SYDVKM. The CDR3 has 14 amino acids. CDR3 coding DNA: TGTGCCAGCAGTGTCAACAGGGGTAGCTATGGCTACACCTTC. It yields the protein CASSVNRGSYGYTF.

The chain links TRBV7-2 to TRBJ2-7; 7 nucleotides agree with TRBD2. Germline trimming cut 5 bases from V and 5 bases from J; bases unmatched to any gene: 6. This CDR3 contains 13 residues. Per the germline V gene, CDR1 is SGHTA and CDR2 is FQGNSA. The CDR3 here is CASSTGGGDEQYF. In DNA, the CDR3 is TGTGCCAGCAGCACGGGGGGAGGGGACGAGCAGTACTTC. The full variable domain, rest sourced from reference TRBV7-2 and TRBJ2-7, is GAGVSQSPSNKVTEKGKDVELRCDPISGHTALYWYRQSLGQGLEFLIYFQGNSAPDKSGLPSDRFSAERTGGSVSTLTIQRTQQEDSAVYLCASSTGGGDEQYFGPGTRLTVT.

This clone has only one observation. The chain employs TRBV7-2 and TRBJ2-7, with D unclear. Germline V CDR1 and CDR2: SGHTA, FQGNSA. The V and J ends lost 3 bases and 3 bases respectively, with 12 bases between them. CDR3 length: 14 amino acids. CDR3 coding DNA: TGTGCCAGCAGCTTCTCTAGAGCTTACTACGAGCAGTACTTC. Residues: CASSFSRAYYEQYF.

The chain has TRBV6-5 and TRBJ1-1; D gene unclear. Germline lookup yields CDR1 MNHEY and CDR2 SVGAGI. Trimming left V 0 bases short and J 0 bases short, with 8 bases between. This CDR3 comprises 15 residues. The CDR3 reads CASSYSTPLNTEAFF. CDR3 nucleotide sequence: TGTGCCAGCAGTTACTCGACACCTTTGAACACTGAAGCTTTCTTT.

This chain uses TRBV27 with TRBJ2-7; 9 nucleotides line up with TRBD1. V gave up 7 bases and J gave up 5 bases; unmatched junction bases: 9. Germline values: CDR1 MNHEY, CDR2 SMNVEV (reference sequence). The CDR3 totals 14 residues. The CDR3 sequence is CASTPGTGSDEQYF. The CDR3 DNA reads TGTGCCAGCACTCCCGGGACAGGGAGCGACGAGCAGTACTTC.

The chain recombines TRBV6-5 with TRBJ2-7; 7 nucleotides line up with TRBD2. Germline V gene lookup returns CDR1 MNHEY and CDR2 SVGAGI. CDR3 length equals 12 residues. V lost 6 bases and J lost 9; bases outside the gene matches: 8. The CDR3 DNA is TGTGCCAGCAGCTCCGGACTAGACGCGCAGTACTTC. Translation gives CASSSGLDAQYF.

This rearrangement joins TRBV18 to TRBJ2-1; TRBD2 aligns across 7 bases. Germline-derived CDR1 and CDR2 are KGHSH and LQKENI. V shed 0 bases and J 0 bases; nucleotides not matched to a gene: 8. The CDR3 length is 18 residues. CDR3 amino acids: CASSPPSLAVSSYNEQFF. The CDR3 coding sequence is TGTGCCAGCTCACCACCCTCCCTAGCGGTCAGCTCCTACAATGAGCAGTTCTTC.

The chain combines TRBV5-1 with TRBJ2-5, with no clear D. The CDR3 has 11 residues. V was pared by 4 bases and J by 2 bases, with 3 bases between. Per germline, CDR1 SGHRS and CDR2 YFSETQ. The CDR3 region is CASSEQETQYF. The CDR3 bases are TGCGCCAGCAGCGAACAAGAGACCCAGTACTTC. The variable domain in full, completed from reference TRBV5-1 and TRBJ2-5, reads KAGVTQTPRYLIKTRGQQVTLSCSPISGHRSVSWYQQTPGQGLQFLFEYFSETQRNKGNFPGRFSGRQFSNSRSEMNVSTLELGDSALYLCASSEQETQYFGPGTRLLVL.

The chain links TRBV5-8 to TRBJ1-2; D is uncertain. Germline CDR1 SGHTS, CDR2 YDEGEE. This CDR3 is built from 13 residues. Trimming shortened V by 0 bases and J by 6 bases, and 9 bases separated the two germline ends. CDR3 in DNA: TGTGCCAGCAGCTTGGCCGTCACTGATGGCTACACCTTC. This codes for CASSLAVTDGYTF.

The chain joins TRBV9 to TRBJ2-2; TRBD1 aligns across 7 bases. The CDR3 is 16 residues long. Germline assignment: CDR1 SGDLS and CDR2 YYNGEE. V lost 5 bases and J lost 2; bases outside the gene matches: 9. The CDR3 DNA sequence: TGTGCCAGCAGTGACAACCGGGACAGAAACACCGGGGAGCTGTTTTTT. This encodes CASSDNRDRNTGELFF.

The rearrangement joins TRBV5-1 to TRBJ1-5, with D maybe TRBD1 (5 bases). CDR1 and CDR2 from the germline V gene are SGHRS and YFSETQ. The CDR3 contains 17 residues. V lost 0 bases, J lost 1 base, and 14 bases lay in between. For the CDR3, the DNA is TGCGCCAGCAGCTTGGCCCCAGGGCTCGGGAGCAATCAGCCCCAGCATTTT. It translates to CASSLAPGLGSNQPQHF.

The chain joins TRBV19 to TRBJ2-7; perhaps TRBD1 as D (5 bases). This CDR3 spans 14 amino acids. Per germline, CDR1 LNHDA and CDR2 SQIVND (reference sequence). The V end lost 3 bases, the J end lost 5 bases, and 14 bases lay between the germline ends. In DNA, the CDR3 is TGTGCCAGTAGTATTGGTTCAGGGTTCAACGAGCAGTACTTC. This gives the protein CASSIGSGFNEQYF.

J is TRBJ2-1 and V is TRBV7-6; 10 bases are a match to TRBD2. V lost 1 base and J lost 6; bases outside the gene matches: 9. This CDR3 region has 17 residues. CDR1 and CDR2 from the germline V gene are SGHVS and FNYEAQ. CDR3 sequence reads: CASSLEPAGGPLNEQFF. In DNA, the CDR3 is TGTGCCAGCAGCTTAGAGCCAGCGGGAGGGCCACTCAATGAGCAGTTCTTC. The variable domain in full, with the rest retrieved from reference TRBV7-6 and TRBJ2-1, is GAGVSQSPRYKVTKRGQDVALRCDPISGHVSLYWYRQALGQGPEFLTYFNYEAQQDKSGLPNDRFSAERPEGSISTLTIQRTEQRDSAMYRCASSLEPAGGPLNEQFFGPGTRLTVL.

The chain has TRBV30 and TRBJ2-3; the D is unclear. This CDR3 contains 12 residues. Germline-derived CDR1 and CDR2 are GTSNPN and SVGIG (reference sequence). V shed 0 bases and J shed 0 bases, with 1 base lying between them. This CDR3 is CAWSVSTDTQYF. As DNA, the CDR3 is TGTGCCTGGAGTGTCAGCACAGATACGCAGTATTTT.

The chain carries TRBV7-9 and TRBJ2-1; D remains unclear. This CDR3 has 12 residues. V was clipped by 1 base and J by 14 bases, with 12 bases between them. From germline, CDR1 is SEHNR and CDR2 FQNEAQ (reference sequence). CDR3 in DNA: TGTGCCAGCAGCTTAGACCTCCATAGGGAGTTCTTC. This encodes CASSLDLHREFF.

The chain carries TRBV18 and TRBJ1-3; D not certain. The CDR3 length is 14 residues. In germline, CDR1 is KGHSH, CDR2 LQKENI. V was pared by 3 bases and J by 0 bases, with 6 bases between. For the CDR3, the DNA is TGTGCCAGCTCACCGGGGAGCTCTGGAAACACCATATATTTT. Protein sequence: CASSPGSSGNTIYF.

V usage is TRBV2 and J usage is TRBJ1-2, with no clear D. The V end lost 3 bases, the J end lost 3 bases, and 8 bases lay between the germline ends. Germline CDR1 reads SNHLY; CDR2 reads FYNNEI. CDR3 length equals 13 residues. CDR3 nucleotides: TGTGCCAGCAGTGACGGGCCCTACTATGGCTACACCTTC. Its translation: CASSDGPYYGYTF.

This clone was recorded once. This chain connects TRBV11-2 to TRBJ2-1; no clear D gene. This CDR3 is 15 amino acids long. Germline CDR1 reads SGHAT; CDR2 reads FQNNGV. Deletions cut 1 base from V and 5 bases from J, with 12 bases between. The CDR3 region is CASSLVVFRNNEQFF. Written as DNA, the CDR3 is TGTGCCAGCAGCTTAGTAGTCTTCAGGAACAATGAGCAGTTCTTC.

V gene TRBV5-1 combines with J gene TRBJ2-5, with D unresolved. Trimming pared 1 base from V and 5 bases from J, leaving 9 bases between. The germline V gene encodes CDR1 SGHRS and CDR2 YFSETQ. The CDR3 spans 13 residues. DNA of the CDR3: TGCGCCAGCAGCTTGACTCTGGGGGAGACCCAGTACTTC. Translation gives CASSLTLGETQYF.

The chain is built from TRBV19 and TRBJ1-5; D is ambiguous. CDR1 and CDR2 from the germline V gene are LNHDA and SQIVND (reference sequence). V dropped 7 bases and J dropped 1 base, with 14 bases sitting between them. This CDR3 has 15 residues. CDR3 protein: CASMLDPHSNQPQHF. CDR3 bases: TGTGCCAGTATGTTGGACCCCCACAGCAATCAGCCCCAGCATTTT.